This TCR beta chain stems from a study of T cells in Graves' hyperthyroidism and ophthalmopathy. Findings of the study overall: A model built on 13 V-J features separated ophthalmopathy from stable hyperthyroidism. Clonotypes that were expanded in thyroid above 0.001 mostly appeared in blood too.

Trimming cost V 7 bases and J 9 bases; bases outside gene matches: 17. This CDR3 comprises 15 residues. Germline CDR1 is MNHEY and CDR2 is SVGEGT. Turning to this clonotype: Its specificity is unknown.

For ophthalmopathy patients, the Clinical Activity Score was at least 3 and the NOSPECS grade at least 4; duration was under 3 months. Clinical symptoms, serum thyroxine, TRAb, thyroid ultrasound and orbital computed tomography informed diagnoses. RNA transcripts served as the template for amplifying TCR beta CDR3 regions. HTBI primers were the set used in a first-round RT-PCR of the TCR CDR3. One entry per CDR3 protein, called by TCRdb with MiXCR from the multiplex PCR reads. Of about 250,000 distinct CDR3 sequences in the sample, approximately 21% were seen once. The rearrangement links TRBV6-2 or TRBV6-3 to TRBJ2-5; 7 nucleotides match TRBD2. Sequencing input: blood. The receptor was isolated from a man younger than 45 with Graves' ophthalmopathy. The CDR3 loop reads CASTTGTTHDKAQYF. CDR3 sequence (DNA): TGTGCCAGCACGACTGGGACTACCCACGATAAGGCCCAGTACTTC.